A single sample gave rise to the 22 T cell receptor beta chains below, sequenced in a study of early T cells in non-severe SARS-CoV-2 infection. One entry per CDR3 protein results from TCRdb running MiXCR on the 5' RACE reads. The sample lists 55,000 to 80,000 distinct CDR3 sequences; about an eighth were seen once. The sample was whole blood, taken at baseline. The receptors were sampled from an adult who was a healthcare worker with PCR-confirmed SARS-CoV-2 infection or an uninfected control (not recorded which).

This clonotype came up a few times. The chain carries TRBV18 and TRBJ1-2; D call uncertain. Looked up from germline, CDR1 is KGHSH and CDR2 is LQKENI. This CDR3 comprises 13 residues. V shed 5 bases and J shed 3 bases, with 10 bases lying between them. This CDR3 reads CASSTGRDYGYTF. The CDR3 bases are TGTGCCAGCTCAACCGGGAGAGACTATGGCTACACCTTC.

The V call is TRBV20-1, the J call TRBJ2-1; TRBD2 aligns across 11 bases. Germline-derived CDR1 and CDR2 are DFQATT and SNEGSKA (reference sequence). The CDR3 is made up of 16 amino acids. Trimming took 2 bases from V and 6 from J; bases not matched to a gene: 9. The CDR3 sequence is CSARSLHSGRANEQFF. CDR3 in DNA: TGCAGTGCTAGATCTTTACATAGCGGGAGGGCCAATGAGCAGTTCTTC.

This chain joins TRBV11-1 and TRBJ2-1; D is unclear. The ends were cut back, 6 bases at V and 8 bases at J, with 5 bases in the middle. The germline V gene encodes CDR1 SGHAT and CDR2 FQDESV (reference sequence). This CDR3 comprises 10 residues. CDR3: CASRMDEQFF. The CDR3 coding sequence is TGTGCCAGCAGGATGGATGAGCAGTTCTTC.

This clonotype has a count of ten or more. The chain has TRBV6-1 and TRBJ2-7; tentative D call: TRBD2 (6 bases). CDR1 MNHNS and CDR2 SASEGT come from the germline V gene. Trimming stripped 6 bases from V and 1 base from J, with 13 bases between. The CDR3 runs to 14 residues. CDR3 sequence: CASRLLEGSYEQYF. For the CDR3, the DNA is TGTGCCAGCAGACTATTGGAGGGATCCTACGAGCAGTACTTC.

This clonotype was counted many times. The V gene is TRBV11-2, the J gene TRBJ2-1; D remains ambiguous. The germline V gene encodes CDR1 SGHAT and CDR2 FQNNGV. The CDR3 is 14 residues long. V lost 4 bases to trimming and J lost 1 base, with 8 bases between them. In DNA form, the CDR3 reads TGTGCCAGCAGCTCGATAAGGTCCTACAATGAGCAGTTCTTC. Translation gives CASSSIRSYNEQFF. Filled out from reference TRBV11-2 and TRBJ2-1, the complete variable domain reads EAGVAQSPRYKIIEKRQSVAFWCNPISGHATLYWYQQILGQGPKLLIQFQNNGVVDDSQLPKDRFSAERLKGVDSTLKIQPAKLEDSAVYLCASSSIRSYNEQFFGPGTRLTVL.

The rearrangement links TRBV6-2 or TRBV6-3 to TRBJ1-2; D is unclear. The CDR3 has 12 amino acids. V was pared by 2 bases and J by 8 bases, with 9 bases between. In germline, CDR1 is MNHEY, CDR2 SVGEGT. The CDR3 loop is CASSYMVGGYTF. The CDR3 nucleotides are TGTGCCAGCAGTTACATGGTTGGAGGCTACACCTTC.

J is TRBJ2-4 and V is TRBV5-1; D uncertain. V lost 0 bases and J 2 bases, leaving 21 bases between the germline ends. CDR3 length equals 19 residues. Germline CDR1 reads SGHRS; CDR2 reads YFSETQ. The DNA for the CDR3 is TGCGCCAGCAGCTTGGTCCTCCCCACTCAGCGTTCGCCCAAAAACATTCAGTACTTC. Protein product: CASSLVLPTQRSPKNIQYF.

In its sample, this clonotype was seen a few times. This chain joins TRBV2 and TRBJ1-1, with D tentatively TRBD1 (5 bases). The CDR3 has 14 residues. V lost 7 bases and J lost 3, with 15 bases in between. The germline V gene encodes CDR1 SNHLY and CDR2 FYNNEI. The CDR3 is CASTQGIPDTEAFF. CDR3 DNA sequence: TGTGCCAGCACCCAGGGTATCCCGGACACTGAAGCTTTCTTT.

This clonotype occurred a few times. The chain is built from TRBV7-8 and TRBJ2-1; TRBD1 might be the D (5 bases). V was shortened by 3 bases and J by 4 bases, with 10 bases between the two germline ends. This CDR3 has 14 residues. Germline V lookup: CDR1 SGHVS, CDR2 FQNEAQ. As DNA, the CDR3 is TGTGCCAGCAGCTTCCAGCGACAGTACAATGAGCAGTTCTTC. It encodes CASSFQRQYNEQFF.

This clonotype was observed once. The CDR3 spells CASSYSVVHTGELFF. Here the CDR3 DNA reads TGTGCCAGCAGTTACTCGGTGGTCCACACCGGGGAGCTGTTTTTT. The chain has TRBV6-2 or TRBV6-3 and TRBJ2-2, with D unresolved. The germline CDR1 and CDR2 sequences are MNHEY and SVGEGT. Trimming removed 0 bases at V and 3 bases at J, with 8 bases between. The CDR3 runs 15 residues.

The chain links TRBV18 to TRBJ2-2; the D is unclear. Germline loops: CDR1 KGHSH, CDR2 LQKENI. The CDR3 is 16 amino acids. The ends were cut back, 0 bases at V and 6 bases at J, with 14 bases in the middle. The CDR3 loop reads CASSPPEALDPGELFF. The CDR3 nucleotides are TGTGCCAGCTCACCACCCGAGGCTCTGGATCCCGGGGAGCTGTTTTTT.

This chain joins TRBV3-1 and TRBJ1-6; D perhaps matches TRBD1 (6 bases). V was cut by 3 bases and J by 6 bases, with 15 bases left in between. Germline-derived CDR1 and CDR2 are LGHDT and YNNKEL (reference sequence). CDR3 size: 16 residues. The CDR3 bases are TGTGCCAGCAGCCAGGAATCACAGGGTTCTAATTCACCCCTCCACTTT. The encoded protein is CASSQESQGSNSPLHF. Based on the CDR3 plus reference TRBV3-1 and TRBJ1-6, the full variable domain is DTAVSQTPKYLVTQMGNDKSIKCEQNLGHDTMYWYKQDSKKFLKIMFSYNNKELIINETVPNRFSPKSPDKAHLNLHINSLELGDSAVYFCASSQESQGSNSPLHFGNGTRLTVT.

The V gene is TRBV18, the J gene TRBJ1-4; D ambiguous. Deletions cut 6 bases from V and 7 bases from J, with 18 bases between. CDR3 size: 15 residues. The germline V gene has CDR1 KGHSH and CDR2 LQKENI. DNA for the CDR3: TGTGCCAGCTCTACGGATCGCATGAAGTCTGAAAAACTGTTTTTT. Its translation: CASSTDRMKSEKLFF.

This clonotype has just a few counts. This chain connects TRBV4-1 to TRBJ2-7; tentative D call: TRBD2 (6 bases). The CDR3 is 16 amino acids. CDR1 is MGHRA, CDR2 YSYEKL, per germline. V was trimmed by 4 bases and J by 3 bases, leaving 19 bases between them. CDR3 sequence reads: CASSRGTRDFYYEQYF. Written as DNA, the CDR3 is TGCGCCAGCAGCCGCGGAACCCGGGACTTCTACTACGAGCAGTACTTC.

The chain employs TRBV5-1 and TRBJ2-7, with 7 bases matching TRBD1. This CDR3 is built from 15 residues. The ends lost 4 bases at V and 1 base at J; junction bases unmatched: 8. Per the germline V gene, CDR1 is SGHRS and CDR2 is YFSETQ. CDR3 DNA: TGCGCCAGCAGCACGTCCCGGGACAGTTCCTACGAGCAGTACTTC. Translated: CASSTSRDSSYEQYF.

The rearrangement joins TRBV6-2 or TRBV6-3 to TRBJ2-7; unclear D gene. The ends were cut back, 2 bases at V and 6 bases at J, with 8 bases in the middle. CDR3 length: 12 amino acids. The germline CDR1 and CDR2 sequences are MNHEY and SVGEGT. The CDR3 reads CASSYPPTEQYF. CDR3 in DNA: TGTGCCAGCAGTTACCCCCCGACCGAGCAGTACTTC.

Only a few counts were recorded for this clonotype. The genes are TRBV12-3 or TRBV12-4 and TRBJ2-3, with D tentatively TRBD1 or TRBD2 (5 bases each). Trimming stripped 2 bases from V and 3 bases from J, with 9 bases between. CDR3 length: 14 amino acids. Here the CDR3 reads CASSLQGGTDTQYF. In DNA, the CDR3 is TGTGCCAGCAGTTTACAGGGCGGGACAGATACGCAGTATTTT.

J is TRBJ2-5 and V is TRBV6-5, with D possibly TRBD1 on 6 matching bases. Trimming stripped 2 bases from V and 5 bases from J, with 12 bases between. In germline, CDR1 is MNHEY, CDR2 SVGAGI. The CDR3 totals 14 residues. CDR3 bases: TGTGCCAGCAGTTACCAGGGGATCGGGGAGACCCAGTACTTC. It translates to CASSYQGIGETQYF.

The V gene is TRBV5-1, the J gene TRBJ2-7; a possible D gene is TRBD1 (6 bases). The V gene's germline CDR1 is SGHRS and CDR2 YFSETQ. The CDR3 covers 13 residues. V shed 3 bases and J shed 2 bases, with 9 bases lying between them. CDR3 coding DNA: TGCGCCAGCAGCTACGGACAGCCCTACGAGCAGTACTTC. Protein: CASSYGQPYEQYF.

The gene calls are TRBV2 and TRBJ1-1, with 7 nucleotides matching TRBD1. V lost 6 bases to trimming and J lost 2 bases; unmatched junction nucleotides: 3. Germline V CDR1 and CDR2: SNHLY, FYNNEI. This CDR3 spans 13 amino acids. CDR3 sequence reads: CASRGTDNTEAFF. As DNA, the CDR3 is TGTGCCAGCAGAGGGACAGACAACACTGAAGCTTTCTTT.

The chain recombines TRBV15 with TRBJ2-2; D is possibly TRBD2 (5 bases). Germline assignment: CDR1 LNHNV and CDR2 YYDKDF (reference sequence). The CDR3 loop spans 17 amino acids. V was pared by 0 bases and J by 4 bases, with 15 bases between. The chain's CDR3 is CATSRDALSRGTGELFF. DNA for the CDR3: TGTGCCACCAGCAGAGATGCCCTGAGTCGGGGCACCGGGGAGCTGTTTTTT.

In this sample, this clonotype turned up many times. The rearrangement links TRBV20-1 to TRBJ1-2; D not certain. Germline assignment: CDR1 DFQATT and CDR2 SNEGSKA (reference sequence). The CDR3 spans 15 residues. The ends were cut back, 6 bases at V and 4 bases at J, with 21 bases in the middle. The CDR3 nucleotides are TGCAGTGCCCACCCCCCCTGGGTGGAGGGCTATGGCTACACCTTC. This gives the protein CSAHPPWVEGYGYTF.